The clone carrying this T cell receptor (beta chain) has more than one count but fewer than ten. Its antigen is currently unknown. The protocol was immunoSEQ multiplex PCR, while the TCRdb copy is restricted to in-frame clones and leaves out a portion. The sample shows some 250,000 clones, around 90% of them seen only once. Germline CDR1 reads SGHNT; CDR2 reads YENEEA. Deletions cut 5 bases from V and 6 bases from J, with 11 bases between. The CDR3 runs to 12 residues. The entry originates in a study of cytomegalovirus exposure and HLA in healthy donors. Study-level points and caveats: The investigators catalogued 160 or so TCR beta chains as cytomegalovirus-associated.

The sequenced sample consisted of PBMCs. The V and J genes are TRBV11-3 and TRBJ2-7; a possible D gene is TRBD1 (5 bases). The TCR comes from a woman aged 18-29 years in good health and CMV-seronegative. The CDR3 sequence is CASSNKGAEQYF. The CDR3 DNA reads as TGTGCCAGCAGCAATAAAGGGGCCGAGCAGTACTTC.